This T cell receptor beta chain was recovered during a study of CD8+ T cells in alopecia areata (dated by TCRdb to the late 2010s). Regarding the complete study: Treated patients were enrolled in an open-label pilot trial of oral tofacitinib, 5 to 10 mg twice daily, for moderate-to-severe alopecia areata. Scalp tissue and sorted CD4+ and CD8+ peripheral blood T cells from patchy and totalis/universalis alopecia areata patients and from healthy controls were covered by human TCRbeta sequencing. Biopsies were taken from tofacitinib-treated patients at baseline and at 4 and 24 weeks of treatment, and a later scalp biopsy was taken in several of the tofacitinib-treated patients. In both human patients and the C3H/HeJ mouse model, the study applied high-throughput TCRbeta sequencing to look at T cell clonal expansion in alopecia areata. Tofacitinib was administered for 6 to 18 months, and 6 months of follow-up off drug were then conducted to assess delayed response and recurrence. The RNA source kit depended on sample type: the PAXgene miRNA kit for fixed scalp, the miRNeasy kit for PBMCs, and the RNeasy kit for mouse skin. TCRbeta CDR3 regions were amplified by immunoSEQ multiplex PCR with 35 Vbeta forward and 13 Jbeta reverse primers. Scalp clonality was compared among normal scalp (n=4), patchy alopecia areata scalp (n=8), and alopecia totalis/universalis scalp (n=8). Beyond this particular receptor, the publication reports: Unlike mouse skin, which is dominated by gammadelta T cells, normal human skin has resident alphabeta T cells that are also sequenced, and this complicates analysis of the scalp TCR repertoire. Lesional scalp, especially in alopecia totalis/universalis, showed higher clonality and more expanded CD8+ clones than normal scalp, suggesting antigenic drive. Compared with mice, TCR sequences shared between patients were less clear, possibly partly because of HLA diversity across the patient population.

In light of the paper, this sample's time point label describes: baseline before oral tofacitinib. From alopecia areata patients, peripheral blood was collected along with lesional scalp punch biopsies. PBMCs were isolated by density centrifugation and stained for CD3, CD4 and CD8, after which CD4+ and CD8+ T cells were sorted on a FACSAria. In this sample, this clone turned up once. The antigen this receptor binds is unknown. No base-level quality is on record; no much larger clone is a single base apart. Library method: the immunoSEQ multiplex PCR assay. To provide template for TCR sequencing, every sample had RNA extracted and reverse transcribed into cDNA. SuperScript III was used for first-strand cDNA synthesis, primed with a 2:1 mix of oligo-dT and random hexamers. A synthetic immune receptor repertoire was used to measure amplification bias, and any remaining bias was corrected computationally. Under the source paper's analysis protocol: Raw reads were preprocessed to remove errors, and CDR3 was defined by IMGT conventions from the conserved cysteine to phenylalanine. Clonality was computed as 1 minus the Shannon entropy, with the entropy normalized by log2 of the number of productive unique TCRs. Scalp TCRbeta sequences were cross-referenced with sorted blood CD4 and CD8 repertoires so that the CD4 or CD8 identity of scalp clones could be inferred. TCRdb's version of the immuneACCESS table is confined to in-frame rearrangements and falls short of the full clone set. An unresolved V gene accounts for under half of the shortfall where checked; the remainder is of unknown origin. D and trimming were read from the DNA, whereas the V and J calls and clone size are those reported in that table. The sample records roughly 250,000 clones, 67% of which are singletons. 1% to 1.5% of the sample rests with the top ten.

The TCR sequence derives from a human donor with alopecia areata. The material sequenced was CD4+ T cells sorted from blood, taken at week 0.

The CDR3 in this case is CAWRNGDRDNSPLHF. Here is the DNA: TGTGCCTGGAGGAACGGGGACCGCGATAATTCACCCCTCCACTTT. The chain is assembled from TRBV30 and TRBJ1-6; 5 matching bases give a weak D call of TRBD1. From the cysteine up to the phenylalanine, the CDR3 has a length of 15 residues. Only the CDR3 portion is preserved as DNA: 45 bases, with reading frame beginning at the first base. Per the germline V gene (reference sequence), GTSNPN is the CDR1 and SVGIG is the CDR2. V gives up 3 bases and J gives up 5 bases, and the segment between their germline ends measures 14 bases. Beyond the CDR3, the reference TRBV30 and TRBJ1-6 genes provide the residues; the full variable domain reads: SQTIHQWPATLVQPVGSPLSLECTVEGTSNPNLYWYRQAAGRGLQLLFYSVGIGQISSEVPQNLSASRPQDRQFILSSKKLLLSDSGFYLCAWRNGDRDNSPLHFGNGTRLTVT.